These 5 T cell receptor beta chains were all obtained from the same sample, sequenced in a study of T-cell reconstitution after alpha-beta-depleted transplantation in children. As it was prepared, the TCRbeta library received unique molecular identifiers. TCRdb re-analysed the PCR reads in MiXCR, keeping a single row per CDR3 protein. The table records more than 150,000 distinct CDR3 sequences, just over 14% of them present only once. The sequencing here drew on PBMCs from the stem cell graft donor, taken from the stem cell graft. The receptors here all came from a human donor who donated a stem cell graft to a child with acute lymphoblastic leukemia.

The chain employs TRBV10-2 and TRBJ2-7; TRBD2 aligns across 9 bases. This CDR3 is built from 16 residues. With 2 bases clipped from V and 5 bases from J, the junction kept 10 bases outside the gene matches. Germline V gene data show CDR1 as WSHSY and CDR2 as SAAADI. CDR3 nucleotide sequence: TGCGCCAGCAGTGAGAGATGGGTAGCGGGAGTCCACGAGCAGTACTTC. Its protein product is CASSERWVAGVHEQYF.

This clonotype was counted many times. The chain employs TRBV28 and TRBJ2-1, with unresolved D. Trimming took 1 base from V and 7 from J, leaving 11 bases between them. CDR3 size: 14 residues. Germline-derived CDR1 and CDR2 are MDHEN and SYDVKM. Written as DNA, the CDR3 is TGTGCCAGCAGTTTATCAGCACCCCAGAATGAGCAGTTCTTC. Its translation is CASSLSAPQNEQFF.

The CDR3 spells CSARRGGRVNTGELFF. CDR3 sequence (DNA): TGCAGTGCTAGAAGGGGCGGGAGAGTCAACACCGGGGAGCTGTTTTTT. This chain uses TRBV20-1 with TRBJ2-2; 7 bases line up with TRBD2. There are 16 residues in the CDR3. Germline trimming cut 2 bases from V and 2 bases from J; bases unmatched to any gene: 8. The germline V gene has CDR1 DFQATT and CDR2 SNEGSKA (reference sequence).

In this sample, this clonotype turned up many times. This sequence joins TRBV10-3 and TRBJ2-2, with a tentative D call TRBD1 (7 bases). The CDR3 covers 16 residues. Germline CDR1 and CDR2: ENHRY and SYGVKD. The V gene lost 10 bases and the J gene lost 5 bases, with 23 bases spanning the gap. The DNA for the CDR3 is TGTGCCACGGAGGGACAGCAACGAACGGGGACCGGGGAGCTGTTTTTT. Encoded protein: CATEGQQRTGTGELFF.

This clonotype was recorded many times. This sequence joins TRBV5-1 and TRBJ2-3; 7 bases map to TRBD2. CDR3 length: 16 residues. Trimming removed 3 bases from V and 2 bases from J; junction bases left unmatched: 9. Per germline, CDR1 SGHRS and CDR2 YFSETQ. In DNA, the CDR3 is TGCGCCAGCAGCTCCCCTGCGGGAGACCCCACAGATACGCAGTATTTT. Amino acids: CASSSPAGDPTDTQYF.